This T cell receptor beta chain stems from a study of T cells after yellow fever vaccination (dated by TCRdb to between 2017 and 2020). With regard to the full study: Libraries from fractions with low cell numbers were prepared with the SMART-Seq v4 Ultra Low Input RNA kit. To follow T-cell clones before and after primary and booster YFV17D yellow fever vaccination, bulk TCR alpha and beta repertoires were sequenced over time. Two healthy male donors, one aged 18 to 30 and one aged 30 to 39 years, were included in the cohort. Blood was collected at multiple timepoints before and after primary and secondary immunization, and bulk PBMC replicates and cell subsets were isolated. The paper's findings and limits, for the study overall: After the booster, most clones that had expanded after primary vaccination were detected again (over 95% of CD4 and roughly nine tenths of CD8), suggesting broad maintenance of memory. Because abundant contaminating clonotypes from the bulk population could be contained in FACS-sorted repertoires, computational filtering was required. Only a couple of donors were included in the study, so the extent to which the findings can be generalized is limited. Compared with the primary T-cell response, the secondary T-cell response was weaker but faster, peaking on day 5 rather than day 15. A small fraction of clonotypes appeared in both the CD4 and CD8 compartments, likely as a result of convergent recombination.

TCRdb shows the sequencer as Illumina NovaSeq 6000. TCR cDNA was synthesized by 5'RACE template switching, through which a universal primer site and unique molecular identifiers were introduced. Priming of cDNA synthesis was performed from both the TCR alpha and TCR beta constant segments. Libraries were amplified in two PCR steps, with sample barcodes and sequencing adapters added in the second step. Sequencing of libraries was performed on Illumina HiSeq 2500 (2x100 bp) or NovaSeq (2x150 bp). The study's own analysis went as follows. MIGEC handled demultiplexing of reads and collapsing into UMI consensus sequences, while MiXCR performed V(D)J alignment. Using edgeR on replicate PBMC samples, clonotypes were called vaccine-responding if FDR was below 0.01 and the log2 fold change was above 5 up to day 15. Each bulk clonotype was labeled CD4 or CD8 based on which sequenced repertoire, CD4 or CD8, contained the clonotype at higher abundance. The public sequencing data were trimmed at Q25 with fastp and processed into clonotypes with MiXCR by TCRdb, which kept only in-frame beta chains. CDR3 protein sequences are deduplicated, and each keeps its most common genes and DNA. Clone size and V and J calls follow TCRdb, not the original study. The sample table contains some 320,000 distinct CDR3 sequences; only one count was recorded for over 4% of them. The ten largest clones add up to roughly 24% of the sample.

Sample treatment or condition, as interpreted from the label and publication: live attenuated yellow fever vaccine strain. Two biological replicates of bulk PBMCs were collected at each blood-draw timepoint. PBMCs were isolated from peripheral blood using a standard Ficoll-Paque protocol. TriZol was used to extract RNA from bulk PBMCs, from CD4 and CD8 fractions, and from dextramer-positive and dextramer-negative fractions. Its CDR3 holds 16 amino acids, cysteine through phenylalanine. CDR3 DNA is the only sequence kept; it has 48 bases, read in frame from the first base. V is shortened by 6 bases, J by 2 bases, and the region joining them spans 20 bases. The germline V gene sets CDR1 to MNHEY and CDR2 to SVGAGI. This clonotype has a handful of counts. The target of this receptor is not known. Qualities for individual bases were not recorded, and no much larger clone is one base off.

Recombination connected TRBV6-5 to TRBJ2-7; perhaps TRBD1 is the D gene, with 6 bases matching. This TCR came from a man aged 18 to 29 who received the YFV17D yellow fever vaccine. The source material was PBMCs, sampled 5 days after the yellow fever booster vaccination. The base sequence is TGTGCCAGCAGGCGTACCGGGGACACTCGAGCCTACGAGCAGTACTTC. This encodes CASRRTGDTRAYEQYF.